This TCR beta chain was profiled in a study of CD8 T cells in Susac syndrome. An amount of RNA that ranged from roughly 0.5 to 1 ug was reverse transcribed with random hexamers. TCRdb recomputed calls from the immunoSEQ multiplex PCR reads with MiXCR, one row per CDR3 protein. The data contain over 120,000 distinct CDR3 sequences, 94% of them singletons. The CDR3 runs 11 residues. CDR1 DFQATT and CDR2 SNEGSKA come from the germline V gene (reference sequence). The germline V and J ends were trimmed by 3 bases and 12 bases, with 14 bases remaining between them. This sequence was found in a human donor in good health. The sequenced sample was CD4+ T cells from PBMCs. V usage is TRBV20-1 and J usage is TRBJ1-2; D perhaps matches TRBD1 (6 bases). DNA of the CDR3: TGCAGTGCTAGGGGGACACTCTCGGACACCTTC. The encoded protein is CSARGTLSDTF.